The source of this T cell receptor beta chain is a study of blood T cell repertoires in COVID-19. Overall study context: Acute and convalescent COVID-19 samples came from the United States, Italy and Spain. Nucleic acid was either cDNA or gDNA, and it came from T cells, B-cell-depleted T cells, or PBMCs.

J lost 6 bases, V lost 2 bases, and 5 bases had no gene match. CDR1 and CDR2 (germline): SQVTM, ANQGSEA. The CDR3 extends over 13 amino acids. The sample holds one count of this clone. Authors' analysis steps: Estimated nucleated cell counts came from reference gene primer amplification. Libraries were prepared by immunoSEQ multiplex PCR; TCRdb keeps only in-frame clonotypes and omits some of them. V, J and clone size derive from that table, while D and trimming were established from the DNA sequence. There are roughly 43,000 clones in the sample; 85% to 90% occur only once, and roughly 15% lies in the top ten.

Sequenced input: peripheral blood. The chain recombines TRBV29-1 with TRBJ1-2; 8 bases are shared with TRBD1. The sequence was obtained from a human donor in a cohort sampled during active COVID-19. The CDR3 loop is CSVEPGGKDGYTF. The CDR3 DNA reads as TGCAGCGTTGAACCAGGGGGCAAGGATGGCTACACCTTC.